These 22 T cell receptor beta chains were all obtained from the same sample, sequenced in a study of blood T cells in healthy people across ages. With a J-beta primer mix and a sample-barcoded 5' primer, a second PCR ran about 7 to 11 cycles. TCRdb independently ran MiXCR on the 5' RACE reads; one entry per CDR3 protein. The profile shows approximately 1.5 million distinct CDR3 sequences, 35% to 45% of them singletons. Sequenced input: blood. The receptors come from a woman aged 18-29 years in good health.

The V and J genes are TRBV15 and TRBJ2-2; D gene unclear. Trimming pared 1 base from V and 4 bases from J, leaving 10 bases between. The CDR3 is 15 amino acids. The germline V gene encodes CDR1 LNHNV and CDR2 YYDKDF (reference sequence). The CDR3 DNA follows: TGTGCCACCAGCAGAGTGGGCCCGCCCACCGGGGAGCTGTTTTTT. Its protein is CATSRVGPPTGELFF.

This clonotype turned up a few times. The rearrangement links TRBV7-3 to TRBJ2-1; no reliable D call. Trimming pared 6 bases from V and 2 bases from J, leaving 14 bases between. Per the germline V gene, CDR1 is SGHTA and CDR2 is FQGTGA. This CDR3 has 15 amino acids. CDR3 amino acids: CASRSLTVAYNEQFF. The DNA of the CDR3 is TGTGCCAGCAGATCGCTAACCGTCGCCTACAATGAGCAGTTCTTC. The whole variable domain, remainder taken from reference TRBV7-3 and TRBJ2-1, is GAGVSQTPSNKVTEKGKYVELRCDPISGHTALYWYRQSLGQGPEFLIYFQGTGAADDSGLPNDRFFAVRPEGSVSTLKIQRTERGDSAVYLCASRSLTVAYNEQFFGPGTRLTVL.

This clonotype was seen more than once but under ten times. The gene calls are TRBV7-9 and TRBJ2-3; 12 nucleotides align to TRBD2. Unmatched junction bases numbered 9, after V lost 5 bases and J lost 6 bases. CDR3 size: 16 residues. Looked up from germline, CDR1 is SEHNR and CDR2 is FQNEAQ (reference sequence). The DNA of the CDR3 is TGTGCCAGCAGCCCTCGCCTAGCGGGGGGGCGGGATACGCAGTATTTT. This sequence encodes CASSPRLAGGRDTQYF.

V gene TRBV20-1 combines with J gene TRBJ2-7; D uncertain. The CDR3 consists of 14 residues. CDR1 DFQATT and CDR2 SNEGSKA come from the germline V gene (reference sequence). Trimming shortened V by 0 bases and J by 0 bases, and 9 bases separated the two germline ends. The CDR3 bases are TGCAGTGCTAGAGATCTCATCAGCTCCTACGAGCAGTACTTC. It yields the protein CSARDLISSYEQYF.

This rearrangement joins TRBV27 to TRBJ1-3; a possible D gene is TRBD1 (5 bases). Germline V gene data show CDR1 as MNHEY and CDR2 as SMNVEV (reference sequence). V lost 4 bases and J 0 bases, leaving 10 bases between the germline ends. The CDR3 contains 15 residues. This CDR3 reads CASSSGAHSGNTIYF. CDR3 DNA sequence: TGTGCCAGCAGTTCTGGGGCCCACTCTGGAAACACCATATATTTT.

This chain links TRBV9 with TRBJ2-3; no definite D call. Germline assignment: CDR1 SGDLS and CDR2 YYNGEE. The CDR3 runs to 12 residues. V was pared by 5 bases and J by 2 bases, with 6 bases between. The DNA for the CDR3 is TGTGCCAGCAGGAGACACACAGATACGCAGTATTTT. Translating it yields CASRRHTDTQYF.

CDR3 residues: CASSQRGGTSYNEQYF. CDR3 sequence (DNA): TGCGCCAGCAGCCAGCGCGGGGGGACCTCCTACAATGAGCAGTACTTC. The chain links TRBV4-1 to TRBJ2-1; TRBD2 aligns across 8 bases. The J call is doubtful: the DNA matches TRBJ2-7 better. CDR3 length: 16 residues. Germline lookup yields CDR1 MGHRA and CDR2 YSYEKL.

In DNA form, the CDR3 reads TGCGCCAGCAGCCAAGGACTCCAAAACACCGGGGAGCTGTTTTTT. It is translated as CASSQGLQNTGELFF. The chain joins TRBV4-1 to TRBJ2-2; no clear D gene. The CDR3 extends over 15 amino acids. Per germline, CDR1 MGHRA and CDR2 YSYEKL. The germline V and J ends were trimmed by 1 base and 2 bases, with 8 bases remaining between them.

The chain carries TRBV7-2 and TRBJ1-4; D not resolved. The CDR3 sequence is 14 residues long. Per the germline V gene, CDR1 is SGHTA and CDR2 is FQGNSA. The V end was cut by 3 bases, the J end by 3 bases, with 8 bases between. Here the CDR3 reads CASSLRKANEKLFF. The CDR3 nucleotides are TGTGCCAGCAGCTTGAGGAAAGCTAATGAAAAACTGTTTTTT.

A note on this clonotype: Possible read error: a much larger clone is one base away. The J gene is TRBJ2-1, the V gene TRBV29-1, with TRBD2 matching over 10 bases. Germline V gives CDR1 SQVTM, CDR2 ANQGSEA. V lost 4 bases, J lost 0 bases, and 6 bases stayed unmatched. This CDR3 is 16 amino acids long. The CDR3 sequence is CSVGLASGSSYNEQFF. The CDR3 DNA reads TGCAGCGTTGGTTTGGCTAGCGGGAGCTCCTACAATGAGCAGTTCTTC.

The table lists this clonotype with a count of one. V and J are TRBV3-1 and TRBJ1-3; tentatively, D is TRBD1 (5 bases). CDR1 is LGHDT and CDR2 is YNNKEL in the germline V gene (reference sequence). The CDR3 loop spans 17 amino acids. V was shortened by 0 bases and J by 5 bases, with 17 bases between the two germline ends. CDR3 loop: CASSQDTVRGARNTIYF. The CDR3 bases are TGTGCCAGCAGCCAAGACACCGTGAGAGGGGCTCGAAACACCATATATTTT.

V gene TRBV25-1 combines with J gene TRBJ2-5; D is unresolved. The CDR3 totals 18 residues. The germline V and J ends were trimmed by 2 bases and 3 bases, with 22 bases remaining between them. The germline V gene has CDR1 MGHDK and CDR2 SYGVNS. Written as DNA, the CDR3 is TGTGCCAGCAGTGAAGGTATCGGCGAGACCCTACCTAAAGAGACCCAGTACTTC. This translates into CASSEGIGETLPKETQYF. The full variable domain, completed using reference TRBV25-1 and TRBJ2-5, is EADIYQTPRYLVIGTGKKITLECSQTMGHDKMYWYQQDPGMELHLIHYSYGVNSTEKGDLSSESTVSRIRTEHFPLTLESARPSHTSQYLCASSEGIGETLPKETQYFGPGTRLLVL.

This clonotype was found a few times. The CDR3 DNA reads TGCGCCAGCAGAAAACCGGGACAGGGCTATGGCTACACCTTC. It translates to CASRKPGQGYGYTF. The chain combines TRBV4-1 with TRBJ1-2, with 9 bases aligning to TRBD1. In germline, CDR1 is MGHRA, CDR2 YSYEKL. The V segment lost 6 bases and the J segment 4 bases; nucleotides outside the gene matches: 6. The CDR3 is 14 amino acids.

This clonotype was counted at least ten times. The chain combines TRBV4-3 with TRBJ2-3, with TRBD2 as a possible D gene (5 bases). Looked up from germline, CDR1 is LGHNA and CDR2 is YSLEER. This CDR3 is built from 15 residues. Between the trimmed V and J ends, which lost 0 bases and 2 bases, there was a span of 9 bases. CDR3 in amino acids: CASSQDSAATDTQYF. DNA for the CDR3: TGCGCCAGCAGCCAAGATTCAGCGGCCACAGATACGCAGTATTTT.

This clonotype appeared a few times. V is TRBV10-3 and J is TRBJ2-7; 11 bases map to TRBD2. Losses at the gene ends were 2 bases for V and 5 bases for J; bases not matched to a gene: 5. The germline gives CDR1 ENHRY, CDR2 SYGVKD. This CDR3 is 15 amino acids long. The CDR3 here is CAISERVAGGHEQYF. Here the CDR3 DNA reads TGTGCCATCAGTGAGAGGGTAGCGGGAGGGCACGAGCAGTACTTC.

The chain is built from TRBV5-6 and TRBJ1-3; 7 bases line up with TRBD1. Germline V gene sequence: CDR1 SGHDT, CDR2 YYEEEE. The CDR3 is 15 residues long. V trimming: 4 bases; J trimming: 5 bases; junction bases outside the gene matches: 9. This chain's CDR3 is CASSTRSGGRNTIYF. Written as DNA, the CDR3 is TGTGCCAGCAGCACCCGCTCAGGGGGTAGAAACACCATATATTTT.

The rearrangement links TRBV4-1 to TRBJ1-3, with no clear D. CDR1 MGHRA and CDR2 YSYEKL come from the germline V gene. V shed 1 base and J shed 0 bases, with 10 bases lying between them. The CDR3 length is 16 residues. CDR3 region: CASSQGGSSSGNTIYF. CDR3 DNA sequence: TGCGCCAGCAGCCAAGGGGGTAGTAGCTCTGGAAACACCATATATTTT.

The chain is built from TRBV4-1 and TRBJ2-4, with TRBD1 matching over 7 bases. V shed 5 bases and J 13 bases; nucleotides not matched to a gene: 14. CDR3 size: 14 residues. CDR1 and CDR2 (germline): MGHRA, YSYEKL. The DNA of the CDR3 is TGCGCCAGCAGCTTGAACAGGGGAATAGGCGTGCAGTACTTC. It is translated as CASSLNRGIGVQYF.

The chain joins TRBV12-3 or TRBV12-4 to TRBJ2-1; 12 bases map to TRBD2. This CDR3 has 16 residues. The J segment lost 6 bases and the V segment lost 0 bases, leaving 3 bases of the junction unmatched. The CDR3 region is CASSLASGLAGNEQFF. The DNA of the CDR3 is TGTGCCAGCAGTTTAGCTTCGGGACTAGCGGGCAATGAGCAGTTCTTC.

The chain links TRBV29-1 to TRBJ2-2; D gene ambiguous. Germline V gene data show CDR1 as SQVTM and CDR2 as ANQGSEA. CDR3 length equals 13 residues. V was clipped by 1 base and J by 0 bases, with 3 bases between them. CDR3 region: CSVEAANTGELFF. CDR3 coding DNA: TGCAGCGTTGAAGCGGCGAACACCGGGGAGCTGTTTTTT.

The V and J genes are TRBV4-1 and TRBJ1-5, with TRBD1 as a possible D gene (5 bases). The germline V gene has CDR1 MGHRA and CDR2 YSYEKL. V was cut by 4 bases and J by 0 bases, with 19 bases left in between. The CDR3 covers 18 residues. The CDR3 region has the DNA TGCGCCAGCAGCCGCCTTCCCCTCAGGGCGGATAGCAATCAGCCCCAGCATTTT. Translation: CASSRLPLRADSNQPQHF.

The CDR3 coding sequence is TGCAGTGCAGGGGACTTGATGGAGCAGTTCTTC. The encoded protein is CSAGDLMEQFF. This chain links TRBV20-1 with TRBJ2-1; D might be TRBD2 (6 bases). The CDR3 loop spans 11 amino acids. Looked up from germline, CDR1 is DFQATT and CDR2 is SNEGSKA (reference sequence). The V gene lost 6 bases and the J gene lost 10 bases, with 13 bases spanning the gap.